These 14 T cell receptor beta chains were sequenced from one sample in a study of control samples from healthy donors and cancer patients (dated by TCRdb to the early 2020s). Library preparation used the immunoSEQ multiplex PCR assay. In TCRdb, the immuneACCESS table is reduced to in-frame sequences with V and J assigned. These tables do not hold every clone; where another copy was compared, an unresolved V gene accounts for under half, and the others remain unexplained. The sample table lists hundreds of thousands of clones, 80% to 95% of them with a count of one. The ten biggest clones cover roughly 6.4% of the sample. The source material was PBMCs. The origin of the receptors is a man aged 35-49 years with head and neck cancer.

The count of this clone is one. The genes are TRBV6-5 and TRBJ2-7; tentatively, D is TRBD2 (5 bases). The CDR3 is made up of 13 amino acids. Germline V gene lookup returns CDR1 MNHEY and CDR2 SVGAGI. The germline V and J ends were trimmed by 10 bases and 2 bases, with 15 bases remaining between them. The CDR3 spells CATAGEGTYEQYF. In DNA form, the CDR3 reads TGTGCCACCGCCGGAGAGGGTACCTACGAGCAGTACTTC.

This chain uses TRBV10-3 with TRBJ1-3; 8 nucleotides line up with TRBD1. This CDR3 is 13 amino acids long. After removal of 11 bases from V and 1 base from J, the junction contained 4 bases not matched to a gene. Germline CDR1 and CDR2: ENHRY and SYGVKD. The CDR3 is CASGQGSGNTIYF. The CDR3 nucleotides are TGTGCCTCAGGACAGGGTTCTGGAAACACCATATATTTT.

The chain carries TRBV19 and TRBJ2-5; 11 nucleotides match TRBD1. V lost 5 bases, J lost 4 bases, and 9 bases stayed unmatched. Looked up from germline, CDR1 is LNHDA and CDR2 is SQIVND (reference sequence). This CDR3 comprises 16 residues. CDR3 in amino acids: CASSPRTGGVLETQYF. DNA of the CDR3: TGTGCCAGTAGTCCGCGGACAGGGGGCGTCCTAGAGACCCAGTACTTC.

This chain uses TRBV7-9 with TRBJ2-3, with TRBD2 identical over 11 bases. With V trimmed by 5 bases and J by 6 bases, 4 bases remained unmatched. This CDR3 is built from 14 residues. Per germline, CDR1 SEHNR and CDR2 FQNEAQ (reference sequence). The CDR3 nucleotides are TGTGCCAGCAGCGACACTAGCGGGGGTGATACGCAGTATTTT. Encoded protein: CASSDTSGGDTQYF.

The chain recombines TRBV7-9 with TRBJ1-1; D is uncertain. V lost 5 bases and J 0 bases, leaving 10 bases between the germline ends. The germline CDR1 and CDR2 sequences are SEHNR and FQNEAQ (reference sequence). The CDR3 has 14 residues. The CDR3 nucleotides are TGTGCCAGCAGCCCCGGTGGATTGAACACTGAAGCTTTCTTT. This encodes CASSPGGLNTEAFF.

This sequence joins TRBV7-9 and TRBJ1-6; 7 positions agree with TRBD1. In germline, CDR1 is SEHNR, CDR2 FQNEAQ (reference sequence). This CDR3 region has 14 residues. The V and J ends lost 4 bases and 6 bases, in that order; junction bases with no gene match: 3. This chain's CDR3 is CASSSTGSNSPLHF. DNA of the CDR3: TGTGCCAGCAGCTCGACAGGGTCTAATTCACCCCTCCACTTT.

The chain links TRBV11-2 to TRBJ2-5; TRBD2 aligns across 9 bases. J was trimmed by 6 bases and V by 5 bases; bases with no gene match: 10. CDR1 is SGHAT and CDR2 is FQNNGV in the germline V gene. CDR3 size: 15 residues. CDR3 sequence: CASSPRGSGGKTQYF. CDR3 bases: TGTGCCAGCAGCCCCCGGGGTAGCGGGGGAAAGACCCAGTACTTC.

The chain has TRBV5-4 and TRBJ2-3, with a possible D match to TRBD2 (7 bases). Per the germline V gene, CDR1 is SGHNT and CDR2 is YYREEE (reference sequence). The CDR3 is 17 residues long. The V gene lost 3 bases and the J gene lost 5 bases, with 22 bases spanning the gap. The CDR3 is CASSSRIVGGAGDTQYF. The CDR3 DNA follows: TGTGCCAGCAGCTCCCGTATTGTGGGGGGGGCTGGAGATACGCAGTATTTT.

This chain connects TRBV7-2 to TRBJ1-5; TRBD1 is a possible D gene (6 bases). The CDR3 consists of 13 residues. The V end lost 5 bases, the J end lost 6 bases, and 11 bases lay between the germline ends. Germline CDR1 and CDR2: SGHTA and FQGNSA. CDR3 in DNA: TGTGCCAGCAGCGTTTACAGGGCTCAGCCCCAGCATTTT. As protein: CASSVYRAQPQHF.

The CDR3 DNA reads as TGTGCCAGCAGTTCACAGGGAGGGTTAGGCCAGCCCCAGCATTTT. It yields the protein CASSSQGGLGQPQHF. The chain joins TRBV28 to TRBJ1-5, with D maybe TRBD1 (6 bases). Germline lookup yields CDR1 MDHEN and CDR2 SYDVKM. V lost 4 bases and J 7 bases, leaving 17 bases between the germline ends. The length of the CDR3 is 15 residues.

The chain uses TRBV27 and TRBJ1-1; D is possibly TRBD1 (6 bases). Germline V gene sequence: CDR1 MNHEY, CDR2 SMNVEV (reference sequence). The CDR3 has 13 amino acids. Trimming cost V 6 bases and J 1 base, with 9 bases left between them. DNA for the CDR3: TGTGCCAGCAGGATGGGGGCGAACACTGAAGCTTTCTTT. It codes for CASRMGANTEAFF.

The chain combines TRBV11-2 with TRBJ2-3, with D maybe TRBD1 (6 bases). Between the trimmed V and J ends, which lost 0 bases and 2 bases, there was a span of 15 bases. The CDR3 extends over 17 amino acids. Germline CDR1 is SGHAT and CDR2 is FQNNGV. The CDR3 reads CASSLEGRGLDTDTQYF. The CDR3 DNA follows: TGTGCCAGCAGCTTAGAGGGCAGGGGATTGGACACAGATACGCAGTATTTT.

The gene calls are TRBV7-3 and TRBJ2-2, with D unclear. Germline loops: CDR1 SGHTA, CDR2 FQGTGA. Trimming pared 1 base from V and 0 bases from J, leaving 9 bases between. CDR3 length equals 16 residues. Here the CDR3 reads CASSLSPLPNTGELFF. DNA of the CDR3: TGTGCCAGCAGCTTAAGTCCCTTGCCGAACACCGGGGAGCTGTTTTTT.

The chain is built from TRBV9 and TRBJ1-5; maybe TRBD1 (5 bases). V lost 4 bases to trimming and J lost 0 bases, with 8 bases between them. The CDR3 runs to 14 residues. The germline gives CDR1 SGDLS, CDR2 YYNGEE. CDR3 DNA sequence: TGTGCCAGCAGCCCGGGGGATAGCAATCAGCCCCAGCATTTT. It specifies CASSPGDSNQPQHF.